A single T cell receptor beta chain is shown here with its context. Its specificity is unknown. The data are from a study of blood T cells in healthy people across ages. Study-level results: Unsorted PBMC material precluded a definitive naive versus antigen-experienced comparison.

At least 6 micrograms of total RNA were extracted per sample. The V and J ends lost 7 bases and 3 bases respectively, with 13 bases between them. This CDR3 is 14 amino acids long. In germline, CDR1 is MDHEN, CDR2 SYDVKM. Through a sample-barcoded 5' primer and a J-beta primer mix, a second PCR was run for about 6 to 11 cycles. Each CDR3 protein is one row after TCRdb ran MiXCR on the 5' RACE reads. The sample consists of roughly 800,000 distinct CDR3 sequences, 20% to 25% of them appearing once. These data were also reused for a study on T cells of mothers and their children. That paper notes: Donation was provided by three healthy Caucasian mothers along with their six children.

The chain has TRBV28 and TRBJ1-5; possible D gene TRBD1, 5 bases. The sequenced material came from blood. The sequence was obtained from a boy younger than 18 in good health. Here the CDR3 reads CASTLGEHNQPQHF. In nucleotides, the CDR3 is TGTGCCAGCACCCTAGGGGAACACAATCAGCCCCAGCATTTT.